This T cell receptor beta chain was sequenced in a study of cytomegalovirus exposure and HLA in healthy donors. Points from the study as a whole: The study designated 150 or so TCR beta chains cytomegalovirus-associated. An apparent linkage of common viral pathogens to several of the most significant clusters emerged in a later analysis.

Use of 60 Vbeta and 13 Jbeta primers characterized the PCR. Sequencing used immunoSEQ multiplex PCR; TCRdb keeps in-frame clones, though not all of them. Among 170,000 or so clones listed, around four fifths were seen once. Germline V gives CDR1 MNHNS, CDR2 SASEGT. There are 14 residues in the CDR3. Trimming took off 4 bases at V and 7 bases at J, with 11 bases between the two ends. A word on this clone: As yet, its antigen is unknown.

This receptor was taken from a woman aged 50 to 65 in good health and CMV-seropositive. Material for sequencing was PBMCs. V gene TRBV6-1 combines with J gene TRBJ1-6; TRBD1 might be the D (6 bases). DNA for the CDR3: TGTGCCAGCAGTGGAAGGGGGTTCAATTCACCCCTCCACTTT. Translating it yields CASSGRGFNSPLHF.